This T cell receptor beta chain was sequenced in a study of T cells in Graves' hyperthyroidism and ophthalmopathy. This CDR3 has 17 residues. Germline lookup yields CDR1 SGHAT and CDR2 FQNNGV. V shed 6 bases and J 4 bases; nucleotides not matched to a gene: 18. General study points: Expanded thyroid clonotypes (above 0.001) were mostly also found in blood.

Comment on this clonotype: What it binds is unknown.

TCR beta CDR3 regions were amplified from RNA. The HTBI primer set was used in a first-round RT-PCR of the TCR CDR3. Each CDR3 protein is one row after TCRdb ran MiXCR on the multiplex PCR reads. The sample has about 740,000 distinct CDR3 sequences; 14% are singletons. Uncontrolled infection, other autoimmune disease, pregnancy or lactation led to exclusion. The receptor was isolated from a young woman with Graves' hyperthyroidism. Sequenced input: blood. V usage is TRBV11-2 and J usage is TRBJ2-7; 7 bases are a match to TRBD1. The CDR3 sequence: CASSPFPGRQGRYEQYF. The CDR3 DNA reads TGTGCCAGCAGTCCGTTTCCTGGCCGACAGGGAAGGTACGAGCAGTACTTC.